This is a list of T cell receptor beta chains from one sample in a study of cytomegalovirus exposure and HLA in healthy donors. Produced via immunoSEQ multiplex PCR; TCRdb's table is partial and in-frame only. The ten top clones account for roughly 2%, within a sample of 95,000 to 150,000 clones. Specimen: PBMCs. These receptors all stem from a man aged 40-50 years in good health and CMV-seronegative. Both conserved end residues are part of each CDR3. A D gene is named only where the DNA matches it firmly.

v_gene: TRBV5-1; d_gene: .; j_gene: TRBJ2-3; CDR3aa: CASSPPTGTKDTQYF; CDR3nt: TGCGCCAGCAGTCCCCCCACAGGGACGAAAGATACGCAGTATTTT
v_gene: TRBV25-1; d_gene: TRBD1; j_gene: TRBJ1-5; CDR3aa: CAGRGDSPNQPQHF; CDR3nt: TGTGCCGGCAGAGGGGACAGTCCCAATCAGCCCCAGCATTTT
v_gene: TRBV7-2; d_gene: TRBD1; j_gene: TRBJ1-1; CDR3aa: CASRLQGARPTEAFF; CDR3nt: TGTGCCAGCAGATTACAGGGGGCCCGTCCCACTGAAGCTTTCTTT
v_gene: TRBV28; d_gene: TRBD1; j_gene: TRBJ2-1; CDR3aa: CASSLTGTGYNEQFF; CDR3nt: TGTGCCAGCAGTTTGACCGGGACAGGCTACAATGAGCAGTTCTTC
v_gene: TRBV30; d_gene: .; j_gene: TRBJ1-5; CDR3aa: CAWSVRGVNQPQHF; CDR3nt: TGTGCCTGGAGTGTACGGGGGGTCAATCAGCCCCAGCATTTT
v_gene: TRBV7-8; d_gene: TRBD2; j_gene: TRBJ2-1; CDR3aa: CASSPRTSGNPSSYNEQFF; CDR3nt: TGTGCCAGCAGCCCGAGGACTAGCGGAAATCCTAGCTCCTACAATGAGCAGTTCTTC
v_gene: TRBV5-1; d_gene: .; j_gene: TRBJ1-1; CDR3aa: CASFGGALNTEAFF; CDR3nt: TGCGCTAGCTTCGGGGGTGCCCTGAACACTGAAGCTTTCTTT
v_gene: TRBV7-8; d_gene: .; j_gene: TRBJ1-1; CDR3aa: CASSAWGGSNTEAFF; CDR3nt: TGTGCCAGCAGCGCATGGGGGGGTTCGAACACTGAAGCTTTCTTT
v_gene: TRBV6-6; d_gene: TRBD2; j_gene: TRBJ2-7; CDR3aa: CASSNPKTSGAYEQYF; CDR3nt: TGTGCCAGCAGTAACCCAAAGACTAGCGGGGCCTACGAGCAGTACTTC
v_gene: TRBV6-4; d_gene: .; j_gene: TRBJ1-1; CDR3aa: CASSLRADSEAFF; CDR3nt: TGTGCCAGCAGTCTGAGAGCGGACAGTGAAGCTTTCTTT
v_gene: TRBV7-6; d_gene: TRBD2; j_gene: TRBJ2-7; CDR3aa: CASSRTSGNSYEQYF; CDR3nt: TGTGCCAGCAGCAGGACTAGCGGAAACTCCTACGAGCAGTACTTC
v_gene: TRBV5-4; d_gene: TRBD2; j_gene: TRBJ2-7; CDR3aa: CASSFGWTSGPPSYEQYF; CDR3nt: TGTGCCAGCAGCTTTGGGTGGACTAGCGGTCCTCCCTCCTACGAGCAGTACTTC
v_gene: TRBV6-4; d_gene: .; j_gene: TRBJ2-2; CDR3aa: CASSVAGGTGELFF; CDR3nt: TGTGCCAGCAGTGTAGCCGGGGGCACCGGGGAGCTGTTTTTT
v_gene: TRBV2; d_gene: TRBD1; j_gene: TRBJ1-1; CDR3aa: CASSTTGGETEAFF; CDR3nt: TGTGCCAGCAGCACGACAGGGGGTGAAACTGAAGCTTTCTTT
v_gene: TRBV4-2; d_gene: TRBD2; j_gene: TRBJ2-1; CDR3aa: CASSQGLAGGSLGDEQFF; CDR3nt: TGTGCCAGCAGCCAAGGGTTAGCGGGAGGGTCTTTGGGCGATGAGCAGTTCTTC
v_gene: TRBV25-1; d_gene: TRBD1; j_gene: TRBJ2-1; CDR3aa: CASTGGRNEQFF; CDR3nt: TGTGCCAGTACAGGGGGCCGGAATGAGCAGTTCTTC
v_gene: TRBV5-1; d_gene: .; j_gene: TRBJ2-5; CDR3aa: CASRTGGQETQYF; CDR3nt: TGCGCCAGCAGGACTGGCGGCCAAGAGACCCAGTACTTC
v_gene: TRBV30; d_gene: TRBD1; j_gene: TRBJ2-6; CDR3aa: CAWSGAGGTVTGANVLTF; CDR3nt: TGTGCCTGGAGTGGTGCAGGGGGCACCGTCACCGGGGCCAACGTCCTGACTTTC
v_gene: TRBV5-1; d_gene: TRBD1; j_gene: TRBJ2-6; CDR3aa: CASSLRAGGSSGANVLTF; CDR3nt: TGCGCCAGCAGCTTGCGGGCAGGGGGAAGCTCTGGGGCCAACGTCCTGACTTTC
v_gene: TRBV18; d_gene: .; j_gene: TRBJ1-3; CDR3aa: CASSPLQATSGNTIYF; CDR3nt: TGTGCCAGCTCACCACTGCAGGCGACCTCTGGAAACACCATATATTTT
v_gene: TRBV19; d_gene: TRBD1; j_gene: TRBJ1-2; CDR3aa: CASSTGQGYGYTF; CDR3nt: TGTGCCAGTAGTACCGGACAGGGGTATGGCTACACCTTC
v_gene: TRBV5-1; d_gene: TRBD2; j_gene: TRBJ2-3; CDR3aa: CASSFSGLAVTDVPTDTQYF; CDR3nt: TGCGCCAGCAGCTTCTCGGGACTAGCGGTAACGGACGTCCCTACAGATACGCAGTATTTT
v_gene: TRBV5-4; d_gene: TRBD1; j_gene: TRBJ2-7; CDR3aa: CASSWTGAYEQYF; CDR3nt: TGTGCCAGCAGCTGGACAGGGGCCTACGAGCAGTACTTC
v_gene: TRBV5-1; d_gene: TRBD2; j_gene: TRBJ2-3; CDR3aa: CASSFSGRGIDTQYF; CDR3nt: TGCGCCAGCAGCTTTAGCGGGAGAGGTATAGATACGCAGTATTTT
v_gene: TRBV2; d_gene: .; j_gene: TRBJ2-6; CDR3aa: CASSEDSSGANVLTF; CDR3nt: TGTGCCAGCAGTGAAGACAGCTCTGGGGCCAACGTCCTGACTTTC
v_gene: TRBV6-4; d_gene: .; j_gene: TRBJ2-3; CDR3aa: CASRQAPLTDTQYF; CDR3nt: TGTGCCAGCAGACAGGCACCGTTAACAGATACGCAGTATTTT
v_gene: TRBV7-9; d_gene: TRBD1; j_gene: TRBJ1-1; CDR3aa: CASSLWTGGMVNTEAFF; CDR3nt: TGTGCCAGCAGCCTTTGGACAGGGGGCATGGTGAACACTGAAGCTTTCTTT
v_gene: TRBV11-2; d_gene: .; j_gene: TRBJ2-7; CDR3aa: CASSLDGQPHYEQYF; CDR3nt: TGTGCCAGCAGCTTAGATGGACAGCCCCACTACGAGCAGTACTTC
v_gene: TRBV6-5; d_gene: .; j_gene: TRBJ2-7; CDR3aa: CASSRGGSSSYEQYF; CDR3nt: TGTGCCAGCAGTAGGGGGGGTTCGAGCTCCTACGAGCAGTACTTC
v_gene: TRBV2; d_gene: .; j_gene: TRBJ2-7; CDR3aa: CASTPRGASLYEQYF; CDR3nt: TGTGCCAGCACGCCCCGGGGGGCTAGCCTTTACGAGCAGTACTTC
v_gene: TRBV5-1; d_gene: .; j_gene: TRBJ1-3; CDR3aa: CASSLSGYGNTIYF; CDR3nt: TGCGCCAGCAGCTTGTCAGGGTATGGAAACACCATATATTTT
v_gene: TRBV7-2; d_gene: .; j_gene: TRBJ1-2; CDR3aa: CASSPNKDHGVYGYTF; CDR3nt: TGTGCCAGCAGCCCTAACAAGGACCACGGGGTATATGGCTACACCTTC
v_gene: TRBV4-1; d_gene: TRBD2; j_gene: TRBJ2-1; CDR3aa: CASSQDPGLAGDEQFF; CDR3nt: TGCGCCAGCAGCCAAGATCCGGGACTAGCGGGGGATGAGCAGTTCTTC
v_gene: TRBV29-1; d_gene: .; j_gene: TRBJ2-7; CDR3aa: CSVVLISGAFGGKQYF; CDR3nt: TGCAGCGTTGTACTTATCAGCGGGGCCTTCGGGGGCAAGCAGTACTTC
v_gene: TRBV5-1; d_gene: .; j_gene: TRBJ2-3; CDR3aa: CASKALGLAGTDTQYF; CDR3nt: TGCGCCAGCAAAGCCCTCGGTTTAGCGGGCACAGATACGCAGTATTTT
v_gene: TRBV5-6; d_gene: .; j_gene: TRBJ1-2; CDR3aa: CASKSVGLDGYTF; CDR3nt: TGTGCCAGCAAGTCAGTTGGTCTTGATGGCTACACCTTC
v_gene: TRBV15; d_gene: .; j_gene: TRBJ2-2; CDR3aa: CATSRDPLGELFF; CDR3nt: TGTGCCACCAGCAGAGATCCCCTCGGGGAGCTGTTTTTT
v_gene: TRBV5-1; d_gene: TRBD1; j_gene: TRBJ1-2; CDR3aa: CASSPGQGHGYTF; CDR3nt: TGCGCCAGCAGCCCGGGACAGGGACATGGCTACACCTTC
v_gene: TRBV5-1; d_gene: .; j_gene: TRBJ2-2; CDR3aa: CASSPTTPVSTGELFF; CDR3nt: TGCGCCAGCAGCCCGACTACTCCCGTTTCCACCGGGGAGCTGTTTTTT
v_gene: TRBV2; d_gene: .; j_gene: TRBJ2-7; CDR3aa: CASRNRDKAYEQYF; CDR3nt: TGTGCCAGCAGGAACCGGGACAAAGCCTACGAGCAGTACTTC
v_gene: TRBV5-5; d_gene: TRBD1; j_gene: TRBJ1-5; CDR3aa: CASSRTGGLLSQHF; CDR3nt: TGTGCCAGCAGCCGTACAGGGGGACTTTTGTCCCAGCATTTT
v_gene: TRBV5-4; d_gene: TRBD2; j_gene: TRBJ2-7; CDR3aa: CASSARLAGEQYF; CDR3nt: TGTGCCAGCAGCGCCCGACTAGCGGGGGAGCAGTACTTC
v_gene: TRBV6-1; d_gene: .; j_gene: TRBJ1-2; CDR3aa: CASNEERNYGYTF; CDR3nt: TGTGCCAGCAACGAGGAGCGAAACTATGGCTACACCTTC
v_gene: TRBV28; d_gene: TRBD1; j_gene: TRBJ2-5; CDR3aa: CASSDRAGGKETQYF; CDR3nt: TGTGCCAGCAGTGACAGGGCAGGGGGCAAAGAGACCCAGTACTTC
v_gene: TRBV6-5; d_gene: .; j_gene: TRBJ1-1; CDR3aa: CASSYSPQKNTEAFF; CDR3nt: TGTGCCAGCAGTTACTCTCCACAGAAGAACACTGAAGCTTTCTTT
v_gene: TRBV5-4; d_gene: TRBD1; j_gene: TRBJ1-6; CDR3aa: CASSFGQGLSSYNSPLHF; CDR3nt: TGTGCCAGCAGCTTCGGACAGGGGCTGAGCTCCTATAATTCACCCCTCCACTTT
v_gene: TRBV30; d_gene: .; j_gene: TRBJ1-1; CDR3aa: CAWGTDTEAFF; CDR3nt: TGTGCCTGGGGTACGGACACTGAAGCTTTCTTT
v_gene: TRBV7-8; d_gene: .; j_gene: TRBJ2-1; CDR3aa: CASSSRGSYEQFF; CDR3nt: TGTGCCAGCAGTTCAAGGGGCAGCTATGAGCAGTTCTTC
v_gene: TRBV5-1; d_gene: TRBD2; j_gene: TRBJ2-7; CDR3aa: CASSEGLAGPYEQYF; CDR3nt: TGCGCCAGCAGCGAAGGACTAGCGGGACCCTACGAGCAGTACTTC
v_gene: TRBV30; d_gene: TRBD1; j_gene: TRBJ1-4; CDR3aa: CAWGSGTGGFANEKLFF; CDR3nt: TGTGCCTGGGGTTCTGGGACAGGGGGCTTTGCTAATGAAAAACTGTTTTTT
v_gene: TRBV5-1; d_gene: .; j_gene: TRBJ1-4; CDR3aa: CASSLGSGVTNEKLFF; CDR3nt: TGCGCCAGCAGCTTGGGTTCGGGGGTCACTAATGAAAAACTGTTTTTT